This T cell receptor beta chain is drawn from a study of blood T cell repertoires in COVID-19. Study summary: T cells, B-cell-depleted T cells, or PBMCs supplied cDNA or gDNA.

The CDR3 runs to 16 residues. V was pared by 0 bases and J by 0 bases, with 9 bases between. CDR1 and CDR2 from the germline V gene are SGHTA and FQGNSA. This clone is a singleton in its sample. The assay was immunoSEQ multiplex PCR, and TCRdb's table has in-frame clones only and misses some. The sample comprises around 99,000 clones, about nine tenths of which are singletons, and approximately 6.8% rests with the top ten. This chain links TRBV7-2 with TRBJ1-3; the D gene is possibly TRBD1 (5 bases). The source is a man in his forties or fifties with active or convalescent COVID-19. The sequencing input was peripheral blood. The CDR3 region is CASSLAGGNSGNTIYF. The CDR3 bases are TGTGCCAGCAGCTTAGCCGGGGGGAACTCTGGAAACACCATATATTTT.